These T cell receptor beta chains were read from a single sample in a study of cytomegalovirus exposure and HLA in healthy donors. Only in-frame clones appear in the TCRdb table, and some are missing; sequencing was by immunoSEQ multiplex PCR. Of 100,000 to 120,000 clones in the sample, roughly 79% were seen once. Sequenced material: PBMCs. These receptors were collected from a man in his forties or fifties in good health and CMV-seronegative. Both conserved end residues are part of each CDR3. D genes are given only for firm matches. Size is stated for part of the rows, as once, few or many counts, or as a class when the clone is expanded.

j_gene | d_gene | abundance | v_gene | CDR3nt | CDR3aa
TRBJ2-1 | TRBD1 | - | TRBV7-9 | TGTTCCAGCAGCCGGACAGGGGTATATGAGCAGTTCTTC | CSSSRTGVYEQFF
TRBJ2-1 | - | - | TRBV25-1 | TGTGCCAGCAGTGAAGGCACAGAGCGGGCGCAGTTCTTC | CASSEGTERAQFF
TRBJ1-1 | - | - | TRBV11-2 | TGTGCCAGCAGCTTTGGGCTCCGGAGGACTGAAGCTTTCTTT | CASSFGLRRTEAFF
TRBJ1-1 | - | few | TRBV19 | TGTGCCAGTAGCGAAGGACAGATGAACACTGAAGCTTTCTTT | CASSEGQMNTEAFF
TRBJ1-3 | TRBD1 | once | TRBV6-5 | TGTGCCAGCAGTTACGGGACAGGGAGTGGCACCATATATTTT | CASSYGTGSGTIYF
TRBJ1-5 | - | - | TRBV1 | TGCACCAGCAGTCCCGGGGTGGATAGCAATCAGCCCCAGCATTTT | CTSSPGVDSNQPQHF
TRBJ2-1 | - | - | TRBV4-2 | TGTGCCAGCAGCCAGCGCTACAGGGCCGAAGGGAGATACAATGAGCAGTTCTTC | CASSQRYRAEGRYNEQFF
TRBJ2-3 | - | - | TRBV5-4 | TGTGCCAGCAGCCCGTTCGGGACTTTCACAGATACGCAGTATTTT | CASSPFGTFTDTQYF
TRBJ2-4 | - | - | TRBV23-1 | TGCGCCAGCAGTCAAATTCAGGACTCCTTGGGCAAAAACATTCAGTACTTC | CASSQIQDSLGKNIQYF
TRBJ2-7 | TRBD2 | few | TRBV29-1 | TGCAGCGTTCGGACTAGCGGCTACTACGAGCAGTACTTC | CSVRTSGYYEQYF
TRBJ2-2 | - | - | TRBV7-6 | TGTGCCAGCAGCTTATCGGCAGGGGTAACCGGGGAGCTGTTTTTT | CASSLSAGVTGELFF
TRBJ1-1 | - | - | TRBV19 | TGTGCCAGTAGTCCATCTTTGAGGGCTGAAGCTTTCTTT | CASSPSLRAEAFF
TRBJ1-1 | TRBD1 | - | TRBV5-1 | TGCGCCAGCAGCTTGGCTGCAGGGGGCTTGAACACTGAAGCTTTCTTT | CASSLAAGGLNTEAFF
TRBJ2-7 | TRBD1 | - | TRBV11-2 | TGTGCCAGCAGCTGGGACAGGGGTTACGAGCAGTACTTC | CASSWDRGYEQYF
TRBJ2-1 | TRBD2 | - | TRBV10-3 | TGTGCCACCAGGGGGGCTAGCGGGAGATCCTACAATGAGCAGTTCTTC | CATRGASGRSYNEQFF
TRBJ1-2 | TRBD1 | - | TRBV6-5 | TGTGCCAGCAGTGCACAGGGGAACTATGGCTACACCTTC | CASSAQGNYGYTF
TRBJ1-3 | - | once | TRBV4-3 | TGCGCCAGCAGCCAAGCAGCGGGTTTACGGAACACCATATATTTT | CASSQAAGLRNTIYF
TRBJ2-2 | - | - | TRBV7-9 | TGTGCCAGCAGCGGGGGACTCTCGGATGGGGCCGGGGAGCTGTTTTTT | CASSGGLSDGAGELFF
TRBJ2-4 | - | - | TRBV5-1 | TGCGCCAGCAGCTTGGGGGCCACAGGGAACATTCAGTACTTC | CASSLGATGNIQYF
TRBJ1-5 | - | few | TRBV5-4 | TGTGCCAGCAGCCAAGGACAGAATCAGCCCCAGCATTTT | CASSQGQNQPQHF
TRBJ2-7 | - | few | TRBV5-1 | TGCGCCAGCAGCTTGGCTGACAGCCGGATGACCTACGAGCAGTACTTC | CASSLADSRMTYEQYF
TRBJ1-4 | - | - | TRBV19 | TGTGCCAGTAGTTCTGGCAGGGAACCGAAAAAACTGTTTTTT | CASSSGREPKKLFF
TRBJ1-3 | - | once | TRBV5-8 | TGTGCCAGCAGTCGGGCAGACAGCTTGGCTGGAAACACCATATATTTT | CASSRADSLAGNTIYF
TRBJ1-3 | - | - | TRBV30 | TGTGCCTGGAACACAGGGACCACGTCTGGAAACACCATATATTTT | CAWNTGTTSGNTIYF
TRBJ1-5 | - | - | TRBV30 | TGTGCCTGGAGCCCGGACAGAAACAATCAGCCCCAGCATTTT | CAWSPDRNNQPQHF
TRBJ1-1 | - | - | TRBV28 | TGTGCCAGCAGCTCGGGGGGGAACACTGAAGCTTTCTTT | CASSSGGNTEAFF
TRBJ2-7 | - | once | TRBV13 | TGTGCCAGCAGCTTCGAGGGCTACGAGCAGTACTTC | CASSFEGYEQYF